This passage covers 4 T cell receptor beta chains from one sample sequenced in a study of cytomegalovirus exposure and HLA in healthy donors. Primers included in the PCR were 60 Vbeta and 13 Jbeta primers. TCRdb keeps only in-frame clones here, not all; method: immunoSEQ multiplex PCR. The data show some 130,000 clones, 75% to 85% seen once. The sequenced material came from PBMCs. These receptors all stem from a female donor in good health and CMV-seropositive.

V and J are TRBV6-1 and TRBJ1-2; TRBD1 aligns across 9 bases. The CDR3 is 15 residues long. Germline V gene sequence: CDR1 MNHNS, CDR2 SASEGT. With 1 base clipped from V and 5 bases from J, the junction kept 5 bases outside the gene matches. The CDR3 DNA reads TGTGCCAGCAGTGAAGGCCTGACAGGGGGTTATGGCTACACCTTC. The encoded protein is CASSEGLTGGYGYTF.

This clone appeared a single time. The genes are TRBV19 and TRBJ2-2; possibly TRBD1 for D (6 bases). V lost 7 bases to trimming and J lost 2 bases, with 14 bases between them. CDR1 and CDR2 from the germline V gene are LNHDA and SQIVND (reference sequence). The CDR3 has 15 residues. CDR3 in DNA: TGTGCCAGTACCTCATACAGGGAAAACACCGGGGAGCTGTTTTTT. Translation gives CASTSYRENTGELFF.

The chain's CDR3 is CASSLKKNPRDTQYF. The CDR3 DNA sequence: TGTGCCAGCAGCTTAAAGAAGAACCCGCGGGATACGCAGTATTTT. The chain recombines TRBV7-2 with TRBJ2-3, with unresolved D. CDR3 size: 15 residues. The V end was cut by 2 bases, the J end by 6 bases, with 15 bases between. Germline CDR1 and CDR2: SGHTA and FQGNSA.

The table lists this clone with a few counts. The CDR3 here is CASSPQTGIAGNTIYF. CDR3 in DNA: TGTGCCAGCAGTCCCCAGACAGGGATCGCTGGAAACACCATATATTTT. The chain carries TRBV25-1 and TRBJ1-3, with TRBD1 identical over 7 bases. The CDR3 is made up of 16 amino acids. V shed 5 bases, J shed 2 bases, and the junction held 9 bases outside the gene matches. The germline V gene has CDR1 MGHDK and CDR2 SYGVNS.